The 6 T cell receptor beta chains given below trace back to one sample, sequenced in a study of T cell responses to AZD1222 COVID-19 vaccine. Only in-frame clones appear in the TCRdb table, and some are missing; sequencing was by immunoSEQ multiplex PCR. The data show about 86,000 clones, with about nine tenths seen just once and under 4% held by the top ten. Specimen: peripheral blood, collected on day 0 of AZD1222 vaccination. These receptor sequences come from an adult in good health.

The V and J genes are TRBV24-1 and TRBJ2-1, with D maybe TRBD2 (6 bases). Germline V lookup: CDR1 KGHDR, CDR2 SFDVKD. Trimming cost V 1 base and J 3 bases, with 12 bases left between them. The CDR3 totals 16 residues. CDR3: CATSDLAGGVYNEQFF. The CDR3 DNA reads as TGTGCCACCAGTGATTTAGCGGGCGGGGTCTACAATGAGCAGTTCTTC.

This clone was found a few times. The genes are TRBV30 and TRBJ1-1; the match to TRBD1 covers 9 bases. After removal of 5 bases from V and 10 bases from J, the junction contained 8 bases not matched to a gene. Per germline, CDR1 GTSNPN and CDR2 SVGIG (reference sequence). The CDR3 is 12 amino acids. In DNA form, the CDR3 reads TGTGCCTGGGCACAGGGGGCTCACGGAGCTTTCTTT. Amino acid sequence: CAWAQGAHGAFF.

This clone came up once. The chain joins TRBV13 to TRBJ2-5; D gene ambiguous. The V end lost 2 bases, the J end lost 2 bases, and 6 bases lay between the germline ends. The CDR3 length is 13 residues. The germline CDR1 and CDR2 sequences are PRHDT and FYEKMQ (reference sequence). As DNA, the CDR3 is TGTGCCAGCAGCTTATGGGATCAAGAGACCCAGTACTTC. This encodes CASSLWDQETQYF.

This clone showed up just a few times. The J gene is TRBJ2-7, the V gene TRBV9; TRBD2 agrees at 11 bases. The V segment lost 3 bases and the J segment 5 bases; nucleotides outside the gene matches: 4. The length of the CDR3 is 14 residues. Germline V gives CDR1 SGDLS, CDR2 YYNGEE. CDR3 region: CASSGLAGFNEQYF. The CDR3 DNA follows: TGTGCCAGCAGCGGACTAGCGGGGTTTAACGAGCAGTACTTC.

CDR3 protein: CASSRRMTGEQGAFF. The CDR3 DNA is TGTGCCAGCAGCCGAAGAATGACAGGGGAACAGGGAGCTTTCTTT. The chain employs TRBV7-9 and TRBJ1-1; 8 positions agree with TRBD1. This CDR3 spans 15 amino acids. Germline assignment: CDR1 SEHNR and CDR2 FQNEAQ (reference sequence). Trimming at V came to 5 bases and at J to 10 bases, leaving 15 bases not matched to a gene.

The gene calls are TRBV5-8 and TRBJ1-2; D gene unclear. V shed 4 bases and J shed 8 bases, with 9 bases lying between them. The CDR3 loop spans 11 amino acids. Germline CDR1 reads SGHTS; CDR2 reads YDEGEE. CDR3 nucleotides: TGTGCCAGCAGCCGCACTGCCGGCTACACCTTC. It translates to CASSRTAGYTF.